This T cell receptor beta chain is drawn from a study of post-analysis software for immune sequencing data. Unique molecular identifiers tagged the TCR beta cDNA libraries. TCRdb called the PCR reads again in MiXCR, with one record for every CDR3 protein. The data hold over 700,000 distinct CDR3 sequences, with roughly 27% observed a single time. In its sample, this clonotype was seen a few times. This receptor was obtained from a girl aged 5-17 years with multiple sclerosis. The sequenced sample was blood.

CDR3 nucleotides: TGCAGTGCTGGGGTCAGCGGGAGGGCCTTGGACGAGCAGTACTTC. It codes for CSAGVSGRALDEQYF. The genes are TRBV20-1 and TRBJ2-7; TRBD2 matches 10 bases. CDR1 is DFQATT, CDR2 SNEGSKA, per germline (reference sequence). V was clipped by 5 bases and J by 5 bases; unmatched bases: 12. The CDR3 has 15 amino acids.